This T cell receptor (beta chain) was recorded in a study of radiotherapy plus CTLA-4 blockade in lung cancer. General study points: Subsequent to radiotherapy plus ipilimumab, tumor-derived TCR clones underwent expansion in blood. Dynamics of early blood T cell clones, together with interferon-beta, were reportedly the best predictors of response.

Libraries were prepared by immunoSEQ multiplex PCR; TCRdb keeps only in-frame clonotypes and omits some of them. The table shows 89,000 or so clones, with 80% to 85% occurring only once. Germline-derived CDR1 and CDR2 are MNHEY and SMNVEV (reference sequence). With V trimmed by 6 bases and J by 5 bases, 7 bases remained unmatched. The CDR3 totals 14 residues. To note about this clone: Antigen specificity is unknown.

The V and J genes are TRBV27 and TRBJ1-5; 7 nucleotides match TRBD1. This receptor was obtained from a human donor with non-small cell lung cancer who had a partial response to radiotherapy plus ipilimumab. Sequenced here: peripheral blood, sampled from a patient treated with radiotherapy plus ipilimumab. The CDR3 spells CASRPGQIDQPQHF. As DNA, the CDR3 is TGTGCCAGCAGACCGGGACAGATAGATCAGCCCCAGCATTTT.